Reported below is one TCR beta chain. Trimming stripped 3 bases from V and 3 bases from J, with 9 bases between. This CDR3 spans 14 amino acids. The germline CDR1 and CDR2 sequences are MNHNS and SASEGT. The data belong to a study of cytomegalovirus exposure and HLA in healthy donors. This PCR relied on a set of 60 Vbeta primers and 13 Jbeta primers. This table comes from immunoSEQ multiplex PCR, and its TCRdb copy is limited to in-frame clones, with some not included. This sample has 150,000 to 200,000 clones, with around 80% found just once. The sequence derives from a woman in her thirties in good health and CMV-seronegative. The sequenced sample was PBMCs. This chain uses TRBV6-1 with TRBJ1-3; a weak D match, TRBD1 (5 bases). This CDR3 is CASSEGGFGNTIYF. The CDR3, as DNA: TGTGCCAGCAGTGAGGGGGGGTTTGGAAACACCATATATTTT.